Listed here are 13 T cell receptor beta chains from one sample, sequenced in a study of blood T cell repertoires in COVID-19. Sequenced by immunoSEQ multiplex PCR; TCRdb stores in-frame clones only, minus some. The data contain over 60,000 clones, around 87% of them seen just once; the ten biggest clones take up roughly 1%. Sequencing was performed on peripheral blood. The receptors were sampled from a man aged 65-85 years with acute or convalescent COVID-19.

This clone was found a few times. V is TRBV5-4 and J is TRBJ1-6; tentative D call: TRBD1 (6 bases). Germline lookup yields CDR1 SGHNT and CDR2 YYREEE (reference sequence). There are 16 residues in the CDR3. V lost 0 bases and J 14 bases, leaving 21 bases between the germline ends. CDR3 region: CASSLAGGREYGTLHF. The CDR3 nucleotides read TGTGCCAGCAGCTTGGCGGGGGGCAGGGAATATGGGACCCTCCACTTT.

As DNA, the CDR3 is TGTGCCAGTAGTACCCTTGGGGGGGACTTAAACTATGAGCAGTTCTTC. It specifies CASSTLGGDLNYEQFF. The gene calls are TRBV19 and TRBJ2-1; 7 nucleotides agree with TRBD2. Germline CDR1 is LNHDA and CDR2 is SQIVND (reference sequence). The ends lost 4 bases at V and 8 bases at J; junction bases unmatched: 14. The CDR3 has 16 amino acids.

The chain combines TRBV28 with TRBJ2-7; D is unresolved. The CDR3 consists of 13 residues. Per the germline V gene, CDR1 is MDHEN and CDR2 is SYDVKM. Deletions cut 5 bases from V and 3 bases from J, with 11 bases between. For the CDR3, the DNA is TGTGCCAGCAGTGCACCCTCGGGCTACGAGCAGTACTTC. This translates into CASSAPSGYEQYF.

The gene calls are TRBV19 and TRBJ2-1, with 16 bases matching TRBD2. Germline trimming cut 3 bases from V and 10 bases from J; bases unmatched to any gene: 6. The CDR3 extends over 16 amino acids. Germline assignment: CDR1 LNHDA and CDR2 SQIVND (reference sequence). The CDR3: CASSMAGLAGGLEQFF. CDR3 sequence (DNA): TGTGCCAGTAGTATGGCGGGACTAGCGGGGGGGCTGGAGCAGTTCTTC. The full variable domain, with the rest looked up from reference TRBV19 and TRBJ2-1, is DGGITQSPKYLFRKEGQNVTLSCEQNLNHDAMYWYRQDPGQGLRLIYYSQIVNDFQKGDIAEGYSVSREKKESFPLTVTSAQKNPTAFYLCASSMAGLAGGLEQFFGPGTRLTVL.

This chain joins TRBV12-5 and TRBJ2-3; TRBD1 matches at 10 bases. The CDR3 is made up of 15 amino acids. Germline CDR1 is LGHNT and CDR2 is FRNRAP. Trimming at V came to 6 bases and at J to 3 bases, leaving 6 bases not matched to a gene. The CDR3 coding sequence is TGTGCTAGTGGGTCGGGACAGGGGTGGACAGATACGCAGTATTTT. It specifies CASGSGQGWTDTQYF. Looking up the rest from reference TRBV12-5 and TRBJ2-3 gives the full variable domain: DARVTQTPRHKVTEMGQEVTMRCQPILGHNTVFWYRQTMMQGLELLAYFRNRAPLDDSGMPKDRFSAEMPDATLATLKIQPSEPRDSAVYFCASGSGQGWTDTQYFGPGTRLTVL.

This clone appeared a single time. CDR3: CASSEAGTAGREYF. CDR3 DNA: TGTGCCAGCAGTGAAGCGGGTACGGCGGGGCGGGAATATTTT. The chain is built from TRBV6-1 and TRBJ2-3; a possible D gene is TRBD2 (6 bases). Deletions cut 0 bases from V and 15 bases from J, with 19 bases between. Germline CDR1 MNHNS, CDR2 SASEGT. CDR3 length: 14 amino acids.

The chain recombines TRBV5-5 with TRBJ2-7; 9 bases are shared with TRBD2. Germline lookup yields CDR1 SGHKS and CDR2 YYEKEE (reference sequence). V trimming: 0 bases; J trimming: 9 bases; junction bases outside the gene matches: 10. The CDR3 loop spans 15 amino acids. The DNA for the CDR3 is TGTGCCAGCAGCTTGGCCCAGGGACTAGCTGACGGGCAGTACTTC. Translated, it gives CASSLAQGLADGQYF. Together with reference TRBV5-5 and TRBJ2-7, the CDR3 gives the full variable domain: DAGVTQSPTHLIKTRGQQVTLRCSPISGHKSVSWYQQVLGQGPQFIFQYYEKEERGRGNFPDRFSARQFPNYSSELNVNALLLGDSALYLCASSLAQGLADGQYFGPGTRLTVT.

The gene calls are TRBV4-1 and TRBJ2-5, with a possible D match to TRBD2 (5 bases). Trimming pared 0 bases from V and 5 bases from J, leaving 13 bases between. The CDR3 has 15 amino acids. Germline V CDR1 and CDR2: MGHRA, YSYEKL. CDR3 DNA sequence: TGCGCCAGCAGCCAAGATCGGGGTTTGGAGGAGACCCAGTACTTC. Its translation is CASSQDRGLEETQYF.

The chain joins TRBV3-1 (or the pseudogene TRBV3-2) to TRBJ2-2; maybe TRBD2 (6 bases). The germline V gene encodes CDR1 LGHDT and CDR2 YNNKEL (reference sequence). V was cut by 2 bases and J by 4 bases, with 8 bases left in between. The CDR3 length is 14 residues. The CDR3 region has the DNA TGTGCCAGCAGCCAACGGGGGAGCACCGGGGAGCTGTTTTTT. It yields the protein CASSQRGSTGELFF.

The rearrangement uses TRBV7-6 and TRBJ2-2; tentatively, D is TRBD1 (6 bases). Trimming shortened V by 5 bases and J by 6 bases, and 16 bases separated the two germline ends. CDR1 and CDR2 from the germline V gene are SGHVS and FNYEAQ. The CDR3 contains 15 residues. CDR3 region: CASSPTTGFAGELFF. The CDR3 DNA reads as TGTGCCAGCAGCCCTACTACAGGGTTCGCCGGGGAGCTGTTTTTT.

The chain uses TRBV3-1 (or the pseudogene TRBV3-2) and TRBJ1-1; 9 bases align to TRBD1. The CDR3 totals 15 residues. J was trimmed by 11 bases and V by 4 bases; bases with no gene match: 14. Germline V gene lookup returns CDR1 LGHDT and CDR2 YNNKEL (reference sequence). CDR3 nucleotides: TGTGCCAGCAGCCCGCTACAGGGGGCAGGGGCCGGGGCTTTCTTT. Its translation is CASSPLQGAGAGAFF.

The chain employs TRBV7-2 and TRBJ1-2; the D gene is possibly TRBD1 (5 bases). Per the germline V gene, CDR1 is SGHTA and CDR2 is FQGNSA. This CDR3 region has 15 residues. V was pared by 1 base and J by 5 bases, with 14 bases between. CDR3 protein: CASSLGQGRAYGYTF. Written as DNA, the CDR3 is TGTGCCAGCAGCTTAGGGCAGGGAAGGGCATATGGCTACACCTTC.

This rearrangement joins TRBV20-1 to TRBJ2-1; 11 bases align to TRBD2. The CDR3 is 16 amino acids. The J segment lost 7 bases and the V segment lost 3 bases, leaving 11 bases of the junction unmatched. Germline CDR1 is DFQATT and CDR2 is SNEGSKA (reference sequence). In nucleotides, the CDR3 is TGCAGTGCTAGTGGTGGGGCTAGCGGGAGGTGGAATGAGCAGTTCTTC. This sequence encodes CSASGGASGRWNEQFF.